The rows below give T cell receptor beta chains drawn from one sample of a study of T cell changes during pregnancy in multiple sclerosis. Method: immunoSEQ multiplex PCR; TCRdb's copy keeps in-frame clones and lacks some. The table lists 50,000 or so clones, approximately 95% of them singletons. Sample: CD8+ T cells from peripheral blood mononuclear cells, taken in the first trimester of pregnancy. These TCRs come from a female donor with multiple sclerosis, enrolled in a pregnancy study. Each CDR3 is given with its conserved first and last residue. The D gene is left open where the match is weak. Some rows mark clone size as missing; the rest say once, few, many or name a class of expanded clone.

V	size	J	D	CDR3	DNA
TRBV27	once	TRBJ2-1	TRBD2	CASSSRGRGNEQFF	TGTGCCAGCAGTTCTCGCGGGAGGGGAAATGAGCAGTTCTTC
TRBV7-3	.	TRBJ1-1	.	CASSSKGGAEAFF	TGTGCCAGCAGCTCTAAAGGGGGGGCTGAAGCTTTCTTT
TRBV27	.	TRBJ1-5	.	CASSVTGYGQPQHF	TGTGCCAGCAGTGTCACAGGGTATGGTCAGCCCCAGCATTTT
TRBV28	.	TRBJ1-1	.	CASSFSSAAFGTEAFF	TGTGCCAGCAGTTTCTCCTCCGCGGCTTTTGGCACTGAAGCTTTCTTT
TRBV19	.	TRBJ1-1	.	CASRNGGSEAFF	TGTGCCAGTAGAAACGGCGGGAGTGAAGCTTTCTTT
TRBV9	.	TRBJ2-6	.	CASSPLGGGANVLTF	TGTGCCAGCAGCCCCCTAGGGGGAGGGGCCAACGTCCTGACTTTC
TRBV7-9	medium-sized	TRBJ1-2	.	CASSANQWRYGYTF	TGTGCCAGCAGCGCGAACCAGTGGAGGTATGGCTACACCTTC
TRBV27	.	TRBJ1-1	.	CASTHGGAEAFF	TGTGCCAGCACCCATGGGGGGGCTGAAGCTTTCTTT
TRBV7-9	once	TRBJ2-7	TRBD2	CASSPEASGINYEQYF	TGTGCCAGCAGCCCAGAAGCTAGCGGGATAAATTACGAGCAGTACTTC
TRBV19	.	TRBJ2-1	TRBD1	CASSSGRTGWFNEQFF	TGTGCCAGTAGCTCCGGTCGGACAGGGTGGTTCAATGAGCAGTTCTTC
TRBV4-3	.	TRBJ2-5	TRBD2	CASSQDRGTRRETQYF	TGCGCCAGCAGCCAAGATCGGGGGACTAGGCGAGAGACCCAGTACTTC
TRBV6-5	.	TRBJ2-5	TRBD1	CASSPDREQETQYF	TGTGCCAGCAGTCCGGACAGGGAACAAGAGACCCAGTACTTC
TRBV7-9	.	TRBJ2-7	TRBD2	CASSPGGGHGEQYF	TGTGCCAGCAGCCCGGGGGGTGGACACGGCGAGCAGTACTTC
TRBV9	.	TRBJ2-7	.	CASSVGGPSYEQYF	TGTGCCAGCAGCGTAGGCGGCCCCTCCTACGAGCAGTACTTC
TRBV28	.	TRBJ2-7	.	CASSQYEQYF	TGTGCCAGCTCCCAATACGAGCAGTACTTC
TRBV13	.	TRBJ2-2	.	CASSLGQVNTGELFF	TGTGCCAGCAGCTTAGGACAGGTTAACACCGGGGAGCTGTTTTTT
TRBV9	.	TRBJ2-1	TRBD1	CASSATGYNEQFF	TGTGCCAGCAGCGCGACAGGGTACAATGAGCAGTTCTTC
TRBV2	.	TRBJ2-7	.	CASSDRGLSYEQYF	TGTGCCAGCAGTGACAGGGGCCTTTCCTACGAGCAGTACTTC
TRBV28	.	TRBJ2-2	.	CASSFTGFGELFF	TGTGCCAGCAGTTTTACAGGTTTCGGGGAGCTGTTTTTT
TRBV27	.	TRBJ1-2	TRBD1	CASRPGQRYGYTF	TGTGCCAGCAGACCGGGACAGCGCTATGGCTACACCTTC
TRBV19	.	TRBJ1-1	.	CASRRGNTEAFF	TGTGCCAGTAGAAGGGGGAACACTGAAGCTTTCTTT
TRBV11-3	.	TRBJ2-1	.	CASSSDPNNEQFF	TGTGCCAGCAGCAGCGACCCAAACAATGAGCAGTTCTTC
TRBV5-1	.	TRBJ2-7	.	CASSLQTDRAQYF	TGCGCCAGCAGCTTGCAGACAGATCGGGCGCAGTACTTC
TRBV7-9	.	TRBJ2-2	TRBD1	CASFIDRVAGELFF	TGTGCCAGCTTCATTGACAGGGTTGCCGGGGAGCTGTTTTTT
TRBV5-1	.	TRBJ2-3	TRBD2	CASSLAIAGTDTQYF	TGCGCCAGCAGCTTGGCAATAGCGGGAACAGATACGCAGTATTTT
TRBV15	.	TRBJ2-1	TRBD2	CATSREGLAGVEQFF	TGTGCCACCAGCAGAGAGGGCCTAGCGGGAGTTGAGCAGTTCTTC
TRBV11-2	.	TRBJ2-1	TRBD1	CASSSLTGARYNEQFF	TGTGCCAGCAGCTCCTTGACAGGGGCGAGATATAATGAGCAGTTCTTC
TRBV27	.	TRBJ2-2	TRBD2	CATRIAGGNTGELFF	TGTGCCACCAGAATAGCGGGAGGGAACACCGGGGAGCTGTTTTTT
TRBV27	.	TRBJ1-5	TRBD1	CASSLGQASNQPQHF	TGTGCCAGCAGTTTGGGACAGGCTAGCAATCAGCCCCAGCATTTT
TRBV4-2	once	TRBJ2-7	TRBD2	CASSWSGKSYEQYF	TGTGCCAGCAGCTGGAGCGGGAAGTCCTACGAGCAGTACTTC
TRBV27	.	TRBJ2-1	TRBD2	CASRAGGTYNEQFF	TGTGCCAGCAGAGCGGGAGGGACCTACAATGAGCAGTTCTTC
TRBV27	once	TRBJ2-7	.	CASSLLGQAYEQYF	TGTGCCAGCAGTTTATTGGGGCAGGCCTACGAGCAGTACTTC
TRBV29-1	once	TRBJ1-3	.	CSAAGANSGNTIYF	TGCAGCGCGGCAGGGGCAAACTCTGGAAACACCATATATTTT
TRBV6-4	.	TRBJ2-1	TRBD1	CASSQTGDNNEQFF	TGTGCCAGCAGTCAGACAGGGGACAACAATGAGCAGTTCTTC
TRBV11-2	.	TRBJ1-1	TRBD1	CASSAMRGQRPLLNTEAFF	TGTGCCAGCAGCGCGATGCGGGGACAGAGACCTTTACTGAACACTGAAGCTTTCTTT
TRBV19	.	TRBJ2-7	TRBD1	CASSIGTGNPYEQYF	TGTGCCAGTAGTATTGGGACAGGGAACCCCTACGAGCAGTACTTC
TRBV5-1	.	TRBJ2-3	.	CASLDIDTDTQYF	TGCGCCAGCCTAGATATCGACACAGATACGCAGTATTTT
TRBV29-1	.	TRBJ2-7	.	CSVLSSGSSYEQYF	TGCAGCGTCTTATCCTCGGGGAGTTCCTACGAGCAGTACTTC
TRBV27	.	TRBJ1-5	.	CASSPLSTGFKDQPQHF	TGTGCCAGCAGTCCCCTATCCACAGGGTTTAAGGATCAGCCCCAGCATTTT
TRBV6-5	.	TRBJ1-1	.	CASSYGLGEAFF	TGTGCCAGCAGTTACGGTCTCGGTGAAGCTTTCTTT
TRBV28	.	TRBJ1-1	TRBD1	CASSPGQHMNTEAFF	TGTGCCAGCAGTCCGGGACAGCACATGAACACTGAAGCTTTCTTT
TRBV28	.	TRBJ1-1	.	CASSLTATEAFF	TGTGCCAGCAGCCTGACAGCCACTGAAGCTTTCTTT
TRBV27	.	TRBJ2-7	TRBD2	CASSPSGIFEQYF	TGTGCCAGCAGTCCTAGCGGGATCTTCGAGCAGTACTTC
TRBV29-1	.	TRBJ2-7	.	CSVEGDTAYEQYF	TGCAGCGTTGAAGGGGACACCGCCTACGAGCAGTACTTC
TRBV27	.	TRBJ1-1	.	CASSDSLLSALNTEAFF	TGTGCCAGCAGTGACAGTTTGTTAAGTGCGTTAAACACTGAAGCTTTCTTT
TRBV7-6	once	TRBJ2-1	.	CASSLEGSGNEQFF	TGTGCCAGCAGCTTAGAGGGTAGCGGCAATGAGCAGTTCTTC
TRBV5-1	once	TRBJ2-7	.	CASSLRRVGTYEQYF	TGCGCCAGCAGCTTGAGGCGGGTGGGAACCTACGAGCAGTACTTC
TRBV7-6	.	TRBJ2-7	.	CASSLGEVYEQYF	TGTGCCAGCAGCTTAGGGGAGGTCTACGAGCAGTACTTC
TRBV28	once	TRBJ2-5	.	CASSLRVGGETQYF	TGTGCCAGCAGTTTAAGGGTTGGGGGGGAGACCCAGTACTTC
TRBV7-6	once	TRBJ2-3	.	CASSFAETTDTQYF	TGTGCCAGCAGCTTTGCGGAGACGACAGATACGCAGTATTTT
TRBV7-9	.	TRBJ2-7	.	CASSWHGGSAYEQYF	TGTGCCAGCAGCTGGCACGGCGGTAGCGCCTACGAGCAGTACTTC
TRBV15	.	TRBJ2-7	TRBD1	CATSRAWTGARGEQYF	TGTGCCACCAGCAGAGCTTGGACAGGGGCCCGGGGGGAGCAGTACTTC
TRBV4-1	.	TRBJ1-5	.	CASSQGPGGQPQHF	TGCGCCAGCAGCCAAGGTCCCGGCGGGCAGCCCCAGCATTTT
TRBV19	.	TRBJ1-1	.	CASSISEAGNTEAFF	TGTGCCAGTAGTATCTCGGAAGCAGGGAACACTGAAGCTTTCTTT
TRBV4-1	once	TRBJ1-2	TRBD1	CASSQEPGQNYGYTF	TGCGCCAGCAGCCAAGAACCGGGACAGAACTATGGCTACACCTTC
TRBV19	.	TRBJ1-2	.	CASSLGAEGYTF	TGTGCCAGTAGTTTAGGAGCGGAAGGCTACACCTTC
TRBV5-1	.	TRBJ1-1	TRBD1	CASSFHRQGSGGNTEAFF	TGCGCCAGCAGCTTCCACCGACAGGGTAGCGGTGGGAACACTGAAGCTTTCTTT